One sample yielded the 21 T cell receptor beta chains listed below, sequenced in a study of T cell repertoires in cytomegalovirus infection (dated by TCRdb to about 2019). Sequencing instrument: Illumina HiSeq 1500. TCRdb reran the public reads through fastp at Q25 and MiXCR, keeping productive beta chains. Records with the same CDR3 protein are collapsed into one entry carrying the most frequent genes and DNA. Within this sample are about 440,000 distinct CDR3 sequences, with roughly a third of them counted one time only. The top ten clonotypes cover around 15% of the sample. Sequencing input: PBMCs. The receptor source for this set is a human donor in good health (CMV status not recorded). Some clones in this sample may be carry-over from other donors' samples.

This clonotype was found many times. The genes are TRBV7-2 and TRBJ1-2; the match to TRBD1 covers 12 bases. V was pared by 4 bases and J by 4 bases, with 4 bases of the junction left unmatched. CDR3 size: 15 residues. The germline CDR1 and CDR2 sequences are SGHTA and FQGNSA. CDR3: CASSSGTGGFYGYTF. The CDR3 bases are TGTGCCAGCAGCTCGGGGACAGGGGGCTTCTATGGCTACACCTTC.

This clonotype was seen a single time. The rearrangement uses TRBV29-1 and TRBJ1-1; possible D gene TRBD1, 5 bases. Germline CDR1 reads SQVTM; CDR2 reads ANQGSEA. The CDR3 is 14 amino acids. Trimming shortened V by 7 bases and J by 4 bases, and 19 bases separated the two germline ends. The CDR3 is CSAGLPGLFTEAFF. CDR3 nucleotide sequence: TGCAGCGCTGGGCTCCCGGGACTATTCACTGAAGCTTTCTTT.

This clonotype turned up a few times. The genes are TRBV7-8 and TRBJ1-1; TRBD1 aligns across 11 bases. Germline CDR1 is SGHVS and CDR2 is FQNEAQ. Trimming cost V 5 bases and J 10 bases; bases outside gene matches: 12. The CDR3 sequence is 15 residues long. CDR3 DNA: TGTGCCAGCAGCCCCCCCGGGACAGGGGGGGGGGTAGCTTTCTTT. The encoded protein is CASSPPGTGGGVAFF.

This chain uses TRBV7-3 with TRBJ2-1; a weak D match, TRBD2 (7 bases). CDR3 length: 15 residues. The germline V and J ends were trimmed by 3 bases and 8 bases, with 17 bases remaining between them. In germline, CDR1 is SGHTA, CDR2 FQGTGA. The CDR3 is CASSFGEGGDDEQFF. DNA of the CDR3: TGTGCCAGCAGCTTCGGGGAGGGGGGGGACGATGAGCAGTTCTTC.

This chain connects TRBV3-1 to TRBJ2-2; possibly TRBD1 for D (6 bases). The V end lost 4 bases, the J end lost 6 bases, and 18 bases lay between the germline ends. CDR3 length equals 16 residues. In germline, CDR1 is LGHDT, CDR2 YNNKEL (reference sequence). The CDR3, as DNA: TGTGCCAGCAGCCCGCCAGGGGCCAGGGCGGCCGGGGAGCTGTTTTTT. As protein: CASSPPGARAAGELFF.

The chain combines TRBV18 with TRBJ2-4; D unresolved. The CDR3 covers 14 residues. The germline V and J ends were trimmed by 3 bases and 2 bases, with 8 bases remaining between them. Germline values: CDR1 KGHSH, CDR2 LQKENI. Here the CDR3 reads CASSPRTTKNIQYF. The DNA of the CDR3 is TGTGCCAGCTCACCCCGGACCACCAAAAACATTCAGTACTTC.

Remarks on this clonotype: Relative to the germline gene, one junction end is altered; a read error may explain this. The chain has TRBV7-6 and TRBJ2-1; 7 nucleotides agree with TRBD2. The CDR3 has 15 amino acids. Germline values: CDR1 SGHVS, CDR2 FNYEAQ. The CDR3 sequence: CASSSGWGGYIEQFF. CDR3 coding DNA: TGTGCCAGCAGCTCTGGATGGGGGGGATACATTGAGCAGTTCTTC.

The sample holds a few counts of this clonotype. The rearrangement links TRBV11-2 to TRBJ2-1; D is uncertain. V lost 5 bases, J lost 4 bases, and 6 bases lay in between. Germline V CDR1 and CDR2: SGHAT, FQNNGV. The CDR3 contains 12 residues. The DNA for the CDR3 is TGTGCCAGCAGCCTCCAATACAATGAGCAGTTCTTC. This translates into CASSLQYNEQFF.

Details on this clonotype: An end of the junction differs from the germline gene, which may be a read error. The chain joins TRBV5-3 to TRBJ1-1; D unclear. TRBV5-3 is marked as an open reading frame, function uncertain. The CDR3 has 13 residues. Here the CDR3 DNA reads TGTTCCAGCAGCTTCCCAGAGACCCGTGAAGCTTTCTTT. The encoded protein is CSSSFPETREAFF.

In its sample, this clonotype was seen a few times. The J gene is TRBJ1-6, the V gene TRBV3-1; D gene unclear. The V gene lost 0 bases and the J gene lost 11 bases, with 11 bases spanning the gap. The CDR3 is 14 amino acids. The germline V gene has CDR1 LGHDT and CDR2 YNNKEL (reference sequence). The CDR3 DNA follows: TGTGCCAGCAGCCAAGATCGGTCAGGAGCACCCCTCCACTTT. Its translation is CASSQDRSGAPLHF.

This clonotype was detected a few times. The chain employs TRBV7-3 and TRBJ2-1, with D possibly TRBD1 on 6 matching bases. There are 11 residues in the CDR3. Looked up from germline, CDR1 is SGHTA and CDR2 is FQGTGA. The germline V and J ends were trimmed by 4 bases and 9 bases, with 7 bases remaining between them. The CDR3 DNA reads TGTGCCAGCAGCTCGGACAGTGAGCAGTTCTTC. Encoded protein: CASSSDSEQFF.

This chain links TRBV12-3 or TRBV12-4 with TRBJ1-5; a weak D match, TRBD1 (6 bases). The CDR3 spans 15 residues. V lost 0 bases and J 5 bases, leaving 11 bases between the germline ends. The CDR3: CASSLALGGDQPQHF. The CDR3 coding sequence is TGTGCCAGCAGTTTAGCTTTAGGGGGTGATCAGCCCCAGCATTTT.

This clonotype was seen ten or more times. The chain employs TRBV7-6 and TRBJ1-1, with no clear D. The CDR3 length is 16 residues. Between the trimmed V and J ends, which lost 4 bases and 1 base, there was a span of 16 bases. The V gene's germline CDR1 is SGHVS and CDR2 FNYEAQ. The CDR3 DNA reads as TGTGCCAGCAGCTCCCTGGGTGGCGGGAGGAACACTGAAGCTTTCTTT. This gives the protein CASSSLGGGRNTEAFF.

The J gene is TRBJ2-5, the V gene TRBV12-3 or TRBV12-4, with TRBD2 identical over 10 bases. The CDR3 is made up of 17 amino acids. The junction had 13 bases not matched to a gene; V was cut back by 7 bases and J by 2 bases. CDR3: CASTTRAASGGQETQYF. The CDR3 DNA reads as TGTGCCAGCACCACCCGGGCGGCTAGCGGGGGTCAAGAGACCCAGTACTTC.

This clonotype was seen many times. The chain carries TRBV7-3 and TRBJ2-5; 11 bases align to TRBD2. Germline assignment: CDR1 SGHTA and CDR2 FQGTGA. V lost 2 bases to trimming and J lost 7 bases; unmatched junction nucleotides: 6. The CDR3 spans 15 residues. The DNA for the CDR3 is TGTGCCAGCAGCTTACCTACTAGCGGGGGTCCGACCCAGTACTTC. As protein: CASSLPTSGGPTQYF.

This clonotype turned up a few times. The chain links TRBV12-3 or TRBV12-4 to TRBJ2-7; the D gene is possibly TRBD1 (5 bases). The CDR3 loop spans 15 amino acids. Trimming stripped 2 bases from V and 3 bases from J, with 14 bases between. Here the CDR3 DNA reads TGTGCCAGCAGTTTACAGGGCCAGCACGGCTACGAGCAGTACTTC. Protein product: CASSLQGQHGYEQYF.

This sequence joins TRBV7-6 and TRBJ2-3; D is ambiguous. V dropped 5 bases and J dropped 0 bases, with 9 bases sitting between them. The CDR3 extends over 14 amino acids. Germline V gene data show CDR1 as SGHVS and CDR2 as FNYEAQ. The CDR3 sequence: CASSPLRSTDTQYF. The CDR3 bases are TGTGCCAGCAGCCCCCTCAGGAGCACAGATACGCAGTATTTT.

This clonotype was detected many times. This sequence joins TRBV12-3 or TRBV12-4 and TRBJ1-2; D gene ambiguous. This CDR3 has 13 amino acids. The V and J ends lost 3 bases and 1 base respectively, with 6 bases between them. CDR3 protein: CASSLGNNYGYTF. The CDR3 DNA reads as TGTGCCAGCAGTTTGGGGAATAACTATGGCTACACCTTC.

This clonotype turned up a few times. The chain couples TRBV28 to TRBJ2-1; D is undetermined. Looked up from germline, CDR1 is MDHEN and CDR2 is SYDVKM. The length of the CDR3 is 12 residues. Trimming shortened V by 6 bases and J by 8 bases, and 11 bases separated the two germline ends. The CDR3 bases are TGTGCCAGCAGCGACCGCCCCTATGAGCAGTTCTTC. It encodes CASSDRPYEQFF.

This clonotype occurred a few times. The V and J genes are TRBV9 and TRBJ2-7; D possibly corresponds to TRBD2 (5 bases). Germline assignment: CDR1 SGDLS and CDR2 YYNGEE. The length of the CDR3 is 13 residues. Trimming stripped 0 bases from V and 2 bases from J, with 6 bases between. CDR3 bases: TGTGCCAGCAGCGTAGGAGGGACCTACGAGCAGTACTTC. This gives the protein CASSVGGTYEQYF. The complete variable domain, with remaining parts taken from reference TRBV9 and TRBJ2-7, reads DSGVTQTPKHLITATGQRVTLRCSPRSGDLSVYWYQQSLDQGLQFLIQYYNGEERAKGNILERFSAQQFPDLHSELNLSSLELGDSALYFCASSVGGTYEQYFGPGTRLTVT.

The CDR3 DNA is TGCGCCAGCAGCTTGGGTCAGGGGGCGCCAACTAATGAAAAACTGTTTTTT. Translating gives CASSLGQGAPTNEKLFF. The chain employs TRBV5-1 and TRBJ1-4; 8 bases match TRBD1. The CDR3 is 17 amino acids. CDR1 and CDR2 from the germline V gene are SGHRS and YFSETQ. After removal of 0 bases from V and 0 bases from J, the junction contained 4 bases not matched to a gene.